This TCR beta chain was identified during a study of T cells in women clearing cervical HPV infection. The CDR3 runs to 15 residues. Germline V lookup: CDR1 SGHVS, CDR2 FNYEAQ. V was pared by 1 base and J by 4 bases, with 11 bases between. Concerning this clone: Read sequence stops 3 residues before the CDR3 end, and the germline J gene provides the missing end.

Using immunoSEQ multiplex PCR, the repertoire was profiled, and TCRdb retains in-frame clones only, with some absent. This sample's table reports about 26,000 clones. This rearrangement joins TRBV7-6 to TRBJ1-5; D not certain. The source is a woman aged 18-69 years with a cervical HPV16 infection that either progressed to CIN3+ or cleared (not recorded which). Sequencing was performed on blood buffy coat. CDR3 sequence reads: CASSLGAGDNQPQHF. CDR3 DNA, as far as it was read: TGTGCCAGCAGCTTAGGGGCAGGCGATAATCAGCCC.